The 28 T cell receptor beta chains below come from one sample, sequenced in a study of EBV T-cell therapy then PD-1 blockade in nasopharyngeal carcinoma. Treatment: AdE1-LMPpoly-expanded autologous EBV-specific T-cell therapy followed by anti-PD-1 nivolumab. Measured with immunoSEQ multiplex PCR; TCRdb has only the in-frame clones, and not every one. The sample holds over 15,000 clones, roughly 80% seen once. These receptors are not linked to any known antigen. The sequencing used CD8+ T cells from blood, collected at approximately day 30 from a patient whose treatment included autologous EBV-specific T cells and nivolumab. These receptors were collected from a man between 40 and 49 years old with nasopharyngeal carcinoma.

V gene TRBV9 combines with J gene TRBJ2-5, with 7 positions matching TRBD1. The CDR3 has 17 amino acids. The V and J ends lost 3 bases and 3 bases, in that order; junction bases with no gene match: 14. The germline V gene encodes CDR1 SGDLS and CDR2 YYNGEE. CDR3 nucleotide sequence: TGTGCCAGCAGCGCCCCCCACCTTGGGACAGACGAAGAGACCCAGTACTTC. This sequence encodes CASSAPHLGTDEETQYF.

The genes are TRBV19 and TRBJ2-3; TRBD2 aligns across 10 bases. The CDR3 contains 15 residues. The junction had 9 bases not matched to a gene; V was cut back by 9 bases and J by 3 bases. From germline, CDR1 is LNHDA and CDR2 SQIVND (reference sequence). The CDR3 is CASRILAGDTDTQYF. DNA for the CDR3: TGTGCCAGCAGAATCCTAGCGGGGGATACAGATACGCAGTATTTT.

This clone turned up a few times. The CDR3 nucleotides read TGTGCCTGGAGTGTACATTCAGGTGAGAGCAATCAGCCCCAGCATTTT. Its protein is CAWSVHSGESNQPQHF. This rearrangement joins TRBV30 to TRBJ1-5; D unclear. The CDR3 spans 16 residues. The V gene's germline CDR1 is GTSNPN and CDR2 SVGIG (reference sequence). V gave up 0 bases and J gave up 1 base, with 13 bases separating them.

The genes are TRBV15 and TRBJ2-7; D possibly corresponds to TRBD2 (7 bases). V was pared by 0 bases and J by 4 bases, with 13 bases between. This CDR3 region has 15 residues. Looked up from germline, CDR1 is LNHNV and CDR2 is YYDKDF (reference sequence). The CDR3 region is CATSRERGAIYEQYF. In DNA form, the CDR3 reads TGTGCCACCAGCAGAGAACGGGGGGCCATATACGAGCAGTACTTC.

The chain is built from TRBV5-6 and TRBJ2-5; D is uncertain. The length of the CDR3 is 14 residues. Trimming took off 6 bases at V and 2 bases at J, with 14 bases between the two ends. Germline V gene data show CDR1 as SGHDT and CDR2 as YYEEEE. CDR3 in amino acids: CASTTQRLQETQYF. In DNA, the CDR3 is TGTGCCAGCACCACACAGAGACTTCAAGAGACCCAGTACTTC.

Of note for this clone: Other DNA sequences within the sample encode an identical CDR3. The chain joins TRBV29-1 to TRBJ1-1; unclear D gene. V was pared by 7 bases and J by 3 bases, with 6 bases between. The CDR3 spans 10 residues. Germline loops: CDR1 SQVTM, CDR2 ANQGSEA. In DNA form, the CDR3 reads TGCAGCGGACGGGACACTGAAGCTTTCTTT. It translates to CSGRDTEAFF. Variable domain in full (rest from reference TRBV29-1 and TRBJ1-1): SAVISQKPSRDICQRGTSLTIQCQVDSQVTMMFWYRQQPGQSLTLIATANQGSEATYESGFVIDKFPISRPNLTFSTLTVSNMSPEDSSIYLCSGRDTEAFFGQGTRLTVV.

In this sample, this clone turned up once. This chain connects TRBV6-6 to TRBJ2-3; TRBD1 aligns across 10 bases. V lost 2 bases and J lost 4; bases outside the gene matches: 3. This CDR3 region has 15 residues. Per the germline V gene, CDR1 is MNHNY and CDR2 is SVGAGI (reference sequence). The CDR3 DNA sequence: TGTGCCAGCAGTTACGTGACAGGGGGCCCAGATACGCAGTATTTT. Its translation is CASSYVTGGPDTQYF.

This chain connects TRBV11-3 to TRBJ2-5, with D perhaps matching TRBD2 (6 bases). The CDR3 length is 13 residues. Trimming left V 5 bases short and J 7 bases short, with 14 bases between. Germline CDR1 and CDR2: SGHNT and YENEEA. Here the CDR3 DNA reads TGTGCCAGCAGCACCGGGACTTCCGGGACCCAGTACTTC. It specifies CASSTGTSGTQYF.

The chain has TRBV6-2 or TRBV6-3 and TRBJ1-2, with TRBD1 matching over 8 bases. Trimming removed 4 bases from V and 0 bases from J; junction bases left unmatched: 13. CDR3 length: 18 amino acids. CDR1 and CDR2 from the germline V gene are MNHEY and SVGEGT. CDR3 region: CASSWTPGQASSNYGYTF. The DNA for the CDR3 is TGTGCCAGCAGTTGGACACCGGGACAGGCCTCTTCTAACTATGGCTACACCTTC.

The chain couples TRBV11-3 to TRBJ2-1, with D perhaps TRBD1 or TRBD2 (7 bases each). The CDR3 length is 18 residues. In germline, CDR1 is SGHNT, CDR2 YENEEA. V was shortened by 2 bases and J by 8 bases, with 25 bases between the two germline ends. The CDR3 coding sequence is TGTGCCAGCAGCTTACGCGCAGGGGGGGAGGCGGTGATCGATGAGCAGTTCTTC. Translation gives CASSLRAGGEAVIDEQFF.

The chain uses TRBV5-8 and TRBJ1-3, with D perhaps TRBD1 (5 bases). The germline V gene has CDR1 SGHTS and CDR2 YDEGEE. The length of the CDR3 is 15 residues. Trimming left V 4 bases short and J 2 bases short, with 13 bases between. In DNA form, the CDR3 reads TGTGCCAGCAGCCCCTCCCAGGGAACTGGAAACACCATATATTTT. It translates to CASSPSQGTGNTIYF.

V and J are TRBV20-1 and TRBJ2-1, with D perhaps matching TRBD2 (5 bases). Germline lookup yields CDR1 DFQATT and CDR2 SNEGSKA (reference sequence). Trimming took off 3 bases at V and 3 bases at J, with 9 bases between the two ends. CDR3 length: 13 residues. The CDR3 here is CSASIGLYNEQFF. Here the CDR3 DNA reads TGCAGTGCTAGTATAGGACTCTACAATGAGCAGTTCTTC.

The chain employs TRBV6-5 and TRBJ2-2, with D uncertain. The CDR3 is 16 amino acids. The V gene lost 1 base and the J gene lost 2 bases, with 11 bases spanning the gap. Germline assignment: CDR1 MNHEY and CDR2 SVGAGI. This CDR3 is CASSYLIGLNTGELFF. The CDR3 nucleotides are TGTGCCAGCAGTTACTTGATAGGGCTAAACACCGGGGAGCTGTTTTTT.

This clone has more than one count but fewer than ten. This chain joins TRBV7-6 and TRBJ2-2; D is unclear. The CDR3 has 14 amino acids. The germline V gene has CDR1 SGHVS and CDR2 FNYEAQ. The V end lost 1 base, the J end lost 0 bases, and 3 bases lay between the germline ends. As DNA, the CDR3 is TGTGCCAGCAGCTTAGGGGCGAACACCGGGGAGCTGTTTTTT. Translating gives CASSLGANTGELFF.

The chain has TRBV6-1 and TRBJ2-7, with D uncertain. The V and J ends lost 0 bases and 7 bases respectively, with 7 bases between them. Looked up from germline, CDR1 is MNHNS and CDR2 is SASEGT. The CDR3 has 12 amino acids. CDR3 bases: TGTGCCAGCAGTGAAGCGCTTTTAGAGCAGTACTTC. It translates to CASSEALLEQYF.

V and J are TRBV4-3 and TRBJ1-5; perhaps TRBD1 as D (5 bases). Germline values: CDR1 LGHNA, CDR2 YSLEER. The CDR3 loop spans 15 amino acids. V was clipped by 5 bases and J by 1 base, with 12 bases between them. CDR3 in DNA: TGCGCCAGCAGCTCCTGGGACTTAAGCAATCAGCCCCAGCATTTT. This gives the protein CASSSWDLSNQPQHF.

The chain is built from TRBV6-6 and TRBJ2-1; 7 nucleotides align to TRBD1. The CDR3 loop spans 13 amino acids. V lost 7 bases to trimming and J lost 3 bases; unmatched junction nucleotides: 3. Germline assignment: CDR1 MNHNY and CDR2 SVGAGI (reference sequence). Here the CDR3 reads CASTGQVYNEQFF. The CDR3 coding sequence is TGTGCCAGCACCGGACAGGTCTACAATGAGCAGTTCTTC.

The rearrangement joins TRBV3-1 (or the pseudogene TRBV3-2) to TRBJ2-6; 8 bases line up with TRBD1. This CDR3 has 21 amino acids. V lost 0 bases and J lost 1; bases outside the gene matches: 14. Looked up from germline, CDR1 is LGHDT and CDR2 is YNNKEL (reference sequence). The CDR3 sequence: CASSQDPGAGGALSGANVLTF. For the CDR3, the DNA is TGTGCCAGCAGCCAAGACCCCGGGGCAGGGGGCGCTTTGTCTGGGGCCAACGTCCTGACTTTC.

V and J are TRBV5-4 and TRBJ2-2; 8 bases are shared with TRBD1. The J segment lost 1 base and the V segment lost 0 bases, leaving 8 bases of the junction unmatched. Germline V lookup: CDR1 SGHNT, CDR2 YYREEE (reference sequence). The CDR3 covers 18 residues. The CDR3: CASSLGPDRGGNTGELFF. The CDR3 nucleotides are TGTGCCAGCAGCTTGGGACCCGACAGGGGCGGGAACACCGGGGAGCTGTTTTTT.

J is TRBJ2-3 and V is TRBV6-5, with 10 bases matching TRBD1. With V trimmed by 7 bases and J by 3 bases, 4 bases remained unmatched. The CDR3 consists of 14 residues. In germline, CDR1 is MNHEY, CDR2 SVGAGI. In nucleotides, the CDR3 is TGTGCCAGCAATGGACAGGGGGTGACAGATACGCAGTATTTT. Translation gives CASNGQGVTDTQYF.

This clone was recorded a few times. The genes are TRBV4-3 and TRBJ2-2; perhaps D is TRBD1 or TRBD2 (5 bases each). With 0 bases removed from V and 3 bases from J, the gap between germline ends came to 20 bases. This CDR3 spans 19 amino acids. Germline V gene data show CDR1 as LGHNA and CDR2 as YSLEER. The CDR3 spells CASSQDTMTGLGDTGELFF. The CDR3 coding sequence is TGCGCCAGCAGCCAAGATACAATGACGGGGCTGGGGGACACCGGGGAGCTGTTTTTT.

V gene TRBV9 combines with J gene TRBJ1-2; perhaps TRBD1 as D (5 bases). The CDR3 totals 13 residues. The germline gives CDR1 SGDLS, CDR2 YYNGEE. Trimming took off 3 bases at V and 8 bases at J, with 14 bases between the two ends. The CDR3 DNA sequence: TGTGCCAGCAGCGAAGGACACCACCAGGGCTACACCTTC. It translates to CASSEGHHQGYTF.

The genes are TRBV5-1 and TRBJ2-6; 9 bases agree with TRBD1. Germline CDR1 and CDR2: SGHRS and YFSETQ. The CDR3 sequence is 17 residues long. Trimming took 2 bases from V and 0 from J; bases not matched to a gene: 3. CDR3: CASSFGTGSSGANVLTF. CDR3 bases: TGCGCCAGCAGCTTTGGGACAGGGAGCTCTGGGGCCAACGTCCTGACTTTC.

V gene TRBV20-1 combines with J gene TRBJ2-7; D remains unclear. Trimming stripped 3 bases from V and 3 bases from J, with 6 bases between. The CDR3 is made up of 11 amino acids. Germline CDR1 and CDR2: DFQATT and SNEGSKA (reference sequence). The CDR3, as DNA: TGCAGTGCTAGCCACCTCTACGAGCAGTACTTC. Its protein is CSASHLYEQYF.

CDR3 bases: TGTGCCAGCAGCTTAGGCAGAGCAACTAATGAAAAACTGTTTTTT. It translates to CASSLGRATNEKLFF. J is TRBJ1-4 and V is TRBV7-8; D remains ambiguous. V was trimmed by 1 base and J by 0 bases, leaving 6 bases between them. CDR1 and CDR2 (germline): SGHVS, FQNEAQ. This CDR3 spans 15 amino acids.

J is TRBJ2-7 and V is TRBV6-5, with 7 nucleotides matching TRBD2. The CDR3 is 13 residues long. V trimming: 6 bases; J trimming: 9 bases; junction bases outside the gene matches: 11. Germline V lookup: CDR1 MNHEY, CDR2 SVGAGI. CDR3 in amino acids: CASSPREASMQYF. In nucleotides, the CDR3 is TGTGCCAGCAGCCCCCGGGAGGCCAGTATGCAGTACTTC.

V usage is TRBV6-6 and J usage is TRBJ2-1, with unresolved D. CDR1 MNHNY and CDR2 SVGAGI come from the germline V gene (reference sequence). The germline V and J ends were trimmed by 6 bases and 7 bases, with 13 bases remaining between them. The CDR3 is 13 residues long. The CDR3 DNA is TGTGCCAGCAGCCAAGAAGAAAAGAATGAGCAGTTCTTC. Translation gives CASSQEEKNEQFF.

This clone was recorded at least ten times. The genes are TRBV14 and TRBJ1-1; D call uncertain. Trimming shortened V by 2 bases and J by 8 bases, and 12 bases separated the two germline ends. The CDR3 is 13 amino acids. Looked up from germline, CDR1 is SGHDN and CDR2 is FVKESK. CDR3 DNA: TGTGCCAGCAGCCAAAGCCCAGGCGGGGAAGCTTTCTTT. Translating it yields CASSQSPGGEAFF.